A selection of T cell receptor beta chains follows, all from one sample in a study of blood T cell repertoires in COVID-19. Generated by immunoSEQ multiplex PCR, the TCRdb table keeps only in-frame clones and is missing some. The sample lists a few hundred thousand clones; 85% to 90% were seen once. Sequenced input: peripheral blood. All receptors come from a man between 60 and 75 years old who had recovered from COVID-19. CDR3s include the opening cysteine and the closing phenylalanine or tryptophan. The D gene is left open where the match is weak. Rows give clone size only sometimes, using once, few, many, or a class for an expanded clone.

size	V	D	J	DNA	CDR3
.	TRBV9	.	TRBJ2-7	TGTGCCAGCAGCCCACAGGGCGGCTACGAGCAGTACTTC	CASSPQGGYEQYF
.	TRBV4-2	TRBD1	TRBJ2-1	TGTGCCAGCAGCCTACGGACAGGCAATGAGCAGTTCTTC	CASSLRTGNEQFF
.	TRBV6-5	.	TRBJ1-2	TGTGCCAGCAGTCCAAGACAGAATTCCGGCTACACCTTC	CASSPRQNSGYTF
.	TRBV5-5	.	TRBJ1-1	TGTGCCAGCAGCGGGTGGGGGGGCGGCACTGAAGCTTTCTTT	CASSGWGGGTEAFF
.	TRBV6-1	.	TRBJ1-1	TGTGCCAGCAGTGAATCTAGAACTGAAGCTTTCTTT	CASSESRTEAFF
.	TRBV19	.	TRBJ1-6	TGTGCCAGCCGATTGTTAGCTAATTCACCCCTCCACTTT	CASRLLANSPLHF
.	TRBV9	TRBD1	TRBJ2-7	TGTGCCAGCAGCGTAGGGGACAGGGGTTTCGGGGGAGGCGGCTACGAGCAGTACTTC	CASSVGDRGFGGGGYEQYF
.	TRBV28	.	TRBJ2-7	TGTGCCAGCTTCAAGGACAGCTCCTACGAGCAGTACTTC	CASFKDSSYEQYF
.	TRBV7-6	TRBD1	TRBJ2-3	TGTGCCAGCAGCTTAGCAGGAGGCAGGACAGGGGCTTCAGATACGCAGTATTTT	CASSLAGGRTGASDTQYF
.	TRBV19	TRBD1	TRBJ2-7	TGTGCCAGTAGTAACCGACAGGGGGACGAGCAGTACTTC	CASSNRQGDEQYF
.	TRBV6-6	.	TRBJ2-3	TGTGCCAGCAGTTTTGGAATAGCAACAGATACGCAGTATTTT	CASSFGIATDTQYF
.	TRBV5-4	TRBD1	TRBJ1-4	TGTGCCAGCAGTCCCCAGGGACAGGGGAATGAAAAACTGTTTTTT	CASSPQGQGNEKLFF
.	TRBV6-2/TRBV6-3	TRBD2	TRBJ2-5	TGTGCCAGCAGCCCTGGGTCGAGCGGGGGAAGGGAGACCCAGTACTTC	CASSPGSSGGRETQYF
.	TRBV10-2	.	TRBJ2-7	TGCGCCGCAGCCCTAGACGGTTCCTACGAGCAGTACTTC	CAAALDGSYEQYF
.	TRBV9	.	TRBJ1-5	TGTGCCAGCAGCGTAGCTTCCGACCCCCAGCAGGGGCCCCAGCATTTT	CASSVASDPQQGPQHF
.	TRBV19	TRBD1	TRBJ1-5	TGTGCCAGTAGGCAGGGACAGGGAGCGCCTCAGCCCCAGCATTTT	CASRQGQGAPQPQHF
.	TRBV6-6	TRBD1	TRBJ1-5	TGTGCCAGCAGTCACGGGACAGGCAAGAGGGGTCAGCCCCAGCATTTT	CASSHGTGKRGQPQHF
.	TRBV5-1	TRBD2	TRBJ2-5	TGCGCCAGCAGCTTGAATGCGGGAGTAAACCAAGAGACCCAGTACTTC	CASSLNAGVNQETQYF
once	TRBV9	.	TRBJ2-7	TGTGCCAGCAGCCCAGGCGTTTACGAGCAGTACTTC	CASSPGVYEQYF
.	TRBV19	TRBD2	TRBJ2-1	TGTGCCAGTAGTATAGTAGCGGGAAATAGGAATGAGCAGTTCTTC	CASSIVAGNRNEQFF
few	TRBV5-4	TRBD2	TRBJ2-7	TGTGCCAGCAGCCCCTCCGGGACTAGCGTTTACGAGCAGTACTTC	CASSPSGTSVYEQYF
.	TRBV6-1	TRBD2	TRBJ2-2	TGTGCCAGCAGTGAAAGGGGCTTTAGCGGGGCGAACACCGGGGAGCTGTTTTTT	CASSERGFSGANTGELFF
.	TRBV5-1	.	TRBJ1-2	TGCGCCAGCAGCTTGGCCGGGGTTTATGGCTACACCTTC	CASSLAGVYGYTF
.	TRBV5-1	TRBD2	TRBJ2-1	TGCGCCAGCAGCCCCGGACTAGCGGGGACCTACAATGAGCAGTTCTTC	CASSPGLAGTYNEQFF
.	TRBV6-5	TRBD2	TRBJ2-7	TGTGCCAGCAGTCCCCGGGAGGGTGGCGAGCAGTACTTC	CASSPREGGEQYF
.	TRBV14	.	TRBJ2-7	TGTGCCAGCAGCCAAGACAGGGAATACGAGCAGTACTTC	CASSQDREYEQYF
.	TRBV7-9	.	TRBJ1-3	TGTGCCAGCAGCTTAGCGCCGATCAGCTCTGGAAACACCATATATTTT	CASSLAPISSGNTIYF
.	TRBV20-1	.	TRBJ1-1	TGCAGTGCTAGAGCTGTTGAAGCTTTCTTT	CSARAVEAFF
.	TRBV27	.	TRBJ2-7	TGTGCCAGCCGGGGGTGGAGCTTGGATGACTACGAGCAGTACTTC	CASRGWSLDDYEQYF
.	TRBV9	.	TRBJ2-1	TGTGCCAGCAGCGGGAGCGGGTCTACCTACAATGAGCAGTTCTTC	CASSGSGSTYNEQFF